These 29 T cell receptor beta chains were sequenced from one sample in a study of blood T cells in healthy people across ages. A second roughly 6 to 12 cycle PCR used barcoded and J-beta primers. TCRdb re-derived calls from the 5' RACE reads in MiXCR, one entry per CDR3 protein. Of around 970,000 distinct CDR3 sequences listed, roughly 51% were seen once; the top ten hold roughly a fifth. The specimen sequenced was blood. The receptors shown here come from a woman aged 55 to 70 in good health.

The rearrangement uses TRBV6-1 and TRBJ2-1; D possibly corresponds to TRBD2 (5 bases). The CDR3 has 17 residues. Trimming removed 7 bases from V and 0 bases from J, with 19 bases in between. Germline V gives CDR1 MNHNS, CDR2 SASEGT. The CDR3 reads CASTPFMSGSSYNEQFF. CDR3 sequence (DNA): TGTGCCAGCACCCCCTTTATGAGCGGCAGCTCCTACAATGAGCAGTTCTTC.

V is TRBV13 and J is TRBJ2-4; TRBD1 matches at 8 bases. This CDR3 is built from 16 residues. With V trimmed by 5 bases and J by 1 base, 7 bases remained unmatched. Germline CDR1 and CDR2: PRHDT and FYEKMQ (reference sequence). CDR3 DNA sequence: TGTGCCAGCAGCGACGAACAGGGGGTTGCCAAAAACATTCAGTACTTC. As protein: CASSDEQGVAKNIQYF.

On this clonotype itself: A much larger clone sits a single nucleotide away, making a read error possible. The CDR3 is CASSLALKETQYF. For the CDR3, the DNA is TGTGCCAGCAGCTTAGCGCTAAAAGAGACCCAGTACTTC. V and J are TRBV7-2 and TRBJ2-5, with no clear D. The V end lost 0 bases, the J end lost 3 bases, and 5 bases lay between the germline ends. Germline V gene lookup returns CDR1 SGHTA and CDR2 FQGNSA. The CDR3 is made up of 13 amino acids.

The CDR3 here is CASSFEQGPNYGYTF. CDR3 in DNA: TGTGCCAGCAGCTTTGAACAGGGGCCAAACTATGGCTACACCTTC. The chain carries TRBV7-2 and TRBJ1-2; 7 bases agree with TRBD1. Germline V CDR1 and CDR2: SGHTA, FQGNSA. J lost 2 bases, V lost 3 bases, and 6 bases had no gene match. The CDR3 has 15 amino acids.

The chain is built from TRBV20-1 and TRBJ2-6; no definite D call. Trimming pared 6 bases from V and 0 bases from J, leaving 21 bases between. The CDR3 extends over 18 amino acids. The V gene's germline CDR1 is DFQATT and CDR2 SNEGSKA (reference sequence). DNA of the CDR3: TGCAGTGCCCCCCGAATTGGGTCGGGCCGCTCTGGGGCCAACGTCCTGACTTTC. Protein sequence: CSAPRIGSGRSGANVLTF.

This clonotype has only a few counts. J is TRBJ2-5 and V is TRBV24-1; no definite D call. The CDR3 totals 13 residues. Germline assignment: CDR1 KGHDR and CDR2 SFDVKD. V was trimmed by 4 bases and J by 5 bases, leaving 10 bases between them. Written as DNA, the CDR3 is TGTGCCACCAGTGAAGTGGGGTGGGAGACCCAGTACTTC. It specifies CATSEVGWETQYF.

The V and J genes are TRBV6-2 or TRBV6-3 and TRBJ2-5; 12 bases match TRBD2. This CDR3 is built from 15 residues. V lost 6 bases and J lost 4; bases outside the gene matches: 6. CDR1 MNHEY and CDR2 SVGEGT come from the germline V gene. This CDR3 is CASSRRLAGVETQYF. The CDR3 region has the DNA TGTGCCAGCAGCAGAAGACTAGCGGGAGTAGAGACCCAGTACTTC.

This clonotype occurred a few times. The chain joins TRBV5-1 to TRBJ2-3, with 11 positions matching TRBD2. With 6 bases clipped from V and 4 bases from J, the junction kept 4 bases outside the gene matches. CDR1 and CDR2 from the germline V gene are SGHRS and YFSETQ. The CDR3 consists of 14 residues. In DNA form, the CDR3 reads TGCGCCAGCATGTTAGCGGGAGGGGCAGATACGCAGTATTTT. Protein sequence: CASMLAGGADTQYF.

A note on this clonotype: An end of the junction does not agree with germline; a read error may underlie this. The rearrangement uses TRBV7-9 and TRBJ2-7; TRBD2 matches at 9 bases. Germline V gene sequence: CDR1 SEHNR, CDR2 FQNEAQ (reference sequence). The CDR3 is 16 residues long. CDR3 region: CASSLAGRGSSYEQYF. The CDR3 DNA follows: TGTGCCAGCAGCCTAGCGGGAAGAGGGAGCTCCTACGAGCAGTACTTC. The complete variable domain, with remaining parts taken from reference TRBV7-9 and TRBJ2-7, reads DTGVSQNPRHKITKRGQNVTFRCDPISEHNRLYWYRQTLGQGPEFLTYFQNEAQLEKSRLLSDRFSAERPKGSFSTLEIQRTEQGDSAMYLCASSLAGRGSSYEQYFGPGTRLTVT.

This sequence joins TRBV29-1 and TRBJ2-1; 11 bases are shared with TRBD2. This CDR3 spans 12 amino acids. The V segment lost 3 bases and the J segment 12 bases; nucleotides outside the gene matches: 4. Per germline, CDR1 SQVTM and CDR2 ANQGSEA. The CDR3 is CSVDLAGGLQFF. CDR3 DNA: TGCAGCGTTGATCTAGCGGGGGGCCTGCAGTTCTTC.

This clonotype is a singleton in its sample. In nucleotides, the CDR3 is TGCAGTGCTTCGGCTAGCGGGGTCAGCACAGATACGCAGTATTTT. It translates to CSASASGVSTDTQYF. The chain recombines TRBV20-1 with TRBJ2-3, with 9 bases lining up with TRBD2. V was pared by 5 bases and J by 0 bases, with 6 bases of the junction left unmatched. There are 15 residues in the CDR3. Germline V lookup: CDR1 DFQATT, CDR2 SNEGSKA (reference sequence).

A single count supports this clonotype. The J gene is TRBJ2-5, the V gene TRBV6-2 or TRBV6-3; D is unresolved. The CDR3 is 13 residues long. Germline assignment: CDR1 MNHEY and CDR2 SVGEGT. Trimming stripped 3 bases from V and 3 bases from J, with 8 bases between. The CDR3 DNA reads as TGTGCCAGCAGTTATACAGCGAAAGAGACCCAGTACTTC. It yields the protein CASSYTAKETQYF.

In regard to this clonotype: An end of the junction does not agree with germline; a read error may underlie this. The rearrangement uses TRBV28 and TRBJ2-5, with D perhaps matching TRBD2 (6 bases). The CDR3 runs to 12 residues. Germline V gives CDR1 MDHEN, CDR2 SYDVKM. The CDR3 DNA sequence: TGTGCCAGCTCGACTAGGGCGGAGACCCGGTACTTC. This gives the protein CASSTRAETRYF.

This chain links TRBV25-1 with TRBJ2-7, with TRBD1 matching over 8 bases. After removal of 4 bases from V and 4 bases from J, the junction contained 9 bases not matched to a gene. The CDR3 is 15 amino acids. The germline V gene has CDR1 MGHDK and CDR2 SYGVNS. CDR3 residues: CASSGPTGAIYEQYF. Here the CDR3 DNA reads TGTGCCAGCAGTGGGCCGACAGGGGCAATTTACGAGCAGTACTTC.

This clonotype was detected ten times or more. The genes are TRBV7-2 and TRBJ2-7, with D unclear. Trimming stripped 1 base from V and 3 bases from J, with 1 base between. From germline, CDR1 is SGHTA and CDR2 FQGNSA. The CDR3 consists of 11 residues. CDR3 in amino acids: CASSLVYEQYF. The CDR3 nucleotides read TGTGCCAGCAGCTTAGTCTACGAGCAGTACTTC.

The table lists this clonotype with a few counts. The chain employs TRBV27 and TRBJ1-2, with no clear D. Germline CDR1 reads MNHEY; CDR2 reads SMNVEV (reference sequence). V was cut by 7 bases and J by 8 bases, with 14 bases left in between. The CDR3 has 12 amino acids. Here the CDR3 reads CASKDYRLGYTF. CDR3 DNA sequence: TGTGCCAGCAAAGATTACCGATTAGGCTACACCTTC.

Note on this clonotype: This may arise from a read error, as a much more abundant clone is one base away. The chain joins TRBV7-6 to TRBJ1-2; D gene ambiguous. Germline-derived CDR1 and CDR2 are SGHVS and FNYEAQ. The CDR3 covers 15 residues. DNA for the CDR3: TGTGCCAGCAGCCCCAATCAACCTCAGGCGGGTGGCCACACCTTC. It translates to CASSPNQPQAGGHTF. Variable domain in full (rest from reference TRBV7-6 and TRBJ1-2): GAGVSQSPRYKVTKRGQDVALRCDPISGHVSLYWYRQALGQGPEFLTYFNYEAQQDKSGLPNDRFSAERPEGSISTLTIQRTEQRDSAMYRCASSPNQPQAGGHTFGSGTRLTVV.

This clonotype occurred once. The genes are TRBV5-1 and TRBJ2-2; tentative D call: TRBD2 (6 bases). V shed 5 bases and J shed 0 bases, with 11 bases lying between them. The CDR3 covers 15 residues. Germline CDR1 and CDR2: SGHRS and YFSETQ. This CDR3 reads CASSRDSPNTGELFF. In nucleotides, the CDR3 is TGCGCCAGCAGTCGGGACTCCCCGAACACCGGGGAGCTGTTTTTT. The full variable domain, with the rest looked up from reference TRBV5-1 and TRBJ2-2, is KAGVTQTPRYLIKTRGQQVTLSCSPISGHRSVSWYQQTPGQGLQFLFEYFSETQRNKGNFPGRFSGRQFSNSRSEMNVSTLELGDSALYLCASSRDSPNTGELFFGEGSRLTVL.

The CDR3 region is CSAPTIQETQYF. As DNA, the CDR3 is TGCAGTGCTCCGACTATCCAAGAGACCCAGTACTTC. The chain is built from TRBV20-1 and TRBJ2-5; D might be TRBD2 (5 bases). The V end lost 5 bases, the J end lost 1 base, and 8 bases lay between the germline ends. This CDR3 spans 12 amino acids. Germline CDR1 reads DFQATT; CDR2 reads SNEGSKA (reference sequence).

This clonotype was detected only a few times. V and J are TRBV14 and TRBJ2-3; 9 nucleotides agree with TRBD2. Per the germline V gene, CDR1 is SGHDN and CDR2 is FVKESK. The V gene end was trimmed by 10 bases and the J gene end by 5 bases; junction bases not matched to a gene: 13. The CDR3 has 15 residues. The CDR3 here is CANSTSGRMIDTQYF. CDR3 nucleotides: TGTGCCAACTCCACCAGCGGGAGGATGATAGATACGCAGTATTTT.

This chain uses TRBV11-3 with TRBJ2-2, with D hard to call. In germline, CDR1 is SGHNT, CDR2 YENEEA. V was pared by 5 bases and J by 0 bases, with 7 bases between. This CDR3 has 14 residues. In DNA, the CDR3 is TGTGCCAGCAGCGAAGCACCGAACACCGGGGAGCTGTTTTTT. It codes for CASSEAPNTGELFF. The full variable domain, in which reference TRBV11-3 and TRBJ2-2 provide the parts outside the CDR3, is EAGVVQSPRYKIIEKKQPVAFWCNPISGHNTLYWYLQNLGQGPELLIRYENEEAVDDSQLPKDRFSAERLKGVDSTLKIQPAELGDSAVYLCASSEAPNTGELFFGEGSRLTVL.

V and J are TRBV12-3 or TRBV12-4 and TRBJ1-6; 7 nucleotides line up with TRBD1. CDR3 size: 13 residues. The V and J ends lost 6 bases and 9 bases, in that order; junction bases with no gene match: 5. The CDR3 is CASSRTGLSPLHF. The CDR3, as DNA: TGTGCCAGCAGCCGGACAGGACTTTCACCCCTCCACTTT.

This chain links TRBV20-1 with TRBJ2-1; maybe TRBD2 (6 bases). Germline CDR1 is DFQATT and CDR2 is SNEGSKA (reference sequence). There are 14 residues in the CDR3. Between the trimmed V and J ends, which lost 0 bases and 8 bases, there was a span of 14 bases. The DNA of the CDR3 is TGCAGTGCTAGAGATCGAACGACTAGGTATGAGCAGTTCTTC. Encoded protein: CSARDRTTRYEQFF.

This clonotype has more than one count but fewer than ten. The gene calls are TRBV7-9 and TRBJ2-4; D is unclear. The CDR3 length is 17 residues. Germline V CDR1 and CDR2: SEHNR, FQNEAQ (reference sequence). V was pared by 3 bases and J by 1 base, with 16 bases between. The CDR3 DNA is TGTGCCAGCAGCTTGTTCGTGGGTGGAGTTGCCAAAAACATTCAGTACTTC. Translation gives CASSLFVGGVAKNIQYF. Full variable domain (remainder filled in from reference TRBV7-9 and TRBJ2-4): DTGVSQNPRHKITKRGQNVTFRCDPISEHNRLYWYRQTLGQGPEFLTYFQNEAQLEKSRLLSDRFSAERPKGSFSTLEIQRTEQGDSAMYLCASSLFVGGVAKNIQYFGAGTRLSVL.

The chain combines TRBV4-1 with TRBJ1-5, with 10 bases aligning to TRBD1. Germline V lookup: CDR1 MGHRA, CDR2 YSYEKL. This CDR3 spans 18 amino acids. V shed 0 bases, J shed 2 bases, and the junction held 7 bases outside the gene matches. The CDR3 nucleotides read TGCGCCAGCAGCCAAGACCCTTCCGGGACAGGGGGCAATCAGCCCCAGCATTTT. Residues: CASSQDPSGTGGNQPQHF.

This chain joins TRBV5-6 and TRBJ2-6, with 8 bases aligning to TRBD2. J lost 1 base, V lost 2 bases, and 14 bases had no gene match. This CDR3 is 20 amino acids long. Germline V gene data show CDR1 as SGHDT and CDR2 as YYEEEE. In DNA, the CDR3 is TGTGCCAGCAGCTTATGGGGTAGCGGGGAGCGCCGGTCTGGGGCCAACGTCCTGACTTTC. Translation gives CASSLWGSGERRSGANVLTF.

The rearrangement links TRBV6-4 to TRBJ1-2; 7 bases are shared with TRBD1. The germline gives CDR1 MRHNA, CDR2 SNTAGT. This CDR3 has 17 residues. Trimming at V came to 2 bases and at J to 4 bases, leaving 13 bases not matched to a gene. Here the CDR3 DNA reads TGTGCCAGCAGTGACCAATCTACAAGGGGGCTTACCTATGGCTACACCTTC. Translated: CASSDQSTRGLTYGYTF.

This clonotype has only a few counts. The chain couples TRBV28 to TRBJ2-7, with 9 nucleotides matching TRBD1. V lost 3 bases, J lost 3 bases, and 6 bases stayed unmatched. Germline V CDR1 and CDR2: MDHEN, SYDVKM. This CDR3 region has 15 residues. The CDR3 loop is CASSLGGQGNYEQYF. The CDR3 DNA is TGTGCCAGCAGTTTGGGGGGACAGGGAAACTACGAGCAGTACTTC.

This chain connects TRBV15 to TRBJ2-7; D gene ambiguous. Trimming left V 6 bases short and J 2 bases short, with 20 bases between. The V gene's germline CDR1 is LNHNV and CDR2 YYDKDF (reference sequence). CDR3 length: 16 amino acids. The CDR3 DNA reads TGTGCCACCAGAATAGTCAGACTTTTAAGAACCTACGAGCAGTACTTC. Protein: CATRIVRLLRTYEQYF.